This T cell receptor (beta chain) is from a study of OX40 agonist ivuxolimab in advanced cancers. Clones were read by immunoSEQ multiplex PCR, and TCRdb kept only the in-frame ones, dropping some. The sample holds 40,000 or so clones, 75% to 90% seen once. CDR1 and CDR2 (germline): SNHLY, FYNNEI. There are 16 residues in the CDR3. Deletions cut 3 bases from V and 0 bases from J, with 13 bases between. V and J are TRBV2 and TRBJ2-3, with a tentative D call TRBD1 (7 bases). The source was CD4+ or CD8+ T cells sorted from blood, collected in a trial of the OX40 agonist ivuxolimab. This receptor was obtained from an adult with an advanced solid tumor such as melanoma, head and neck, liver or kidney cancer. The CDR3 region is CASSEEGAFSTDTQYF. The CDR3 DNA is TGTGCCAGCAGTGAGGAGGGGGCCTTTAGCACAGATACGCAGTATTTT.